This T cell receptor beta chain was documented in a study of T cells of healthy individuals. From the 5' RACE reads, TCRdb called clonotypes with MiXCR, one entry per CDR3 protein. The profile shows under 70,000 distinct CDR3 sequences, roughly 14% of them singletons. The germline CDR1 and CDR2 sequences are SNHLY and FYNNEI. V gave up 4 bases and J gave up 2 bases, with 15 bases separating them. CDR3 length equals 16 residues. The TCR originated in a human donor in good health. The chain joins TRBV2 to TRBJ2-4, with unresolved D. The chain's CDR3 is CASSVNQMRTKNIQYF. DNA of the CDR3: TGTGCCAGCAGTGTGAATCAAATGAGGACCAAAAACATTCAGTACTTC.